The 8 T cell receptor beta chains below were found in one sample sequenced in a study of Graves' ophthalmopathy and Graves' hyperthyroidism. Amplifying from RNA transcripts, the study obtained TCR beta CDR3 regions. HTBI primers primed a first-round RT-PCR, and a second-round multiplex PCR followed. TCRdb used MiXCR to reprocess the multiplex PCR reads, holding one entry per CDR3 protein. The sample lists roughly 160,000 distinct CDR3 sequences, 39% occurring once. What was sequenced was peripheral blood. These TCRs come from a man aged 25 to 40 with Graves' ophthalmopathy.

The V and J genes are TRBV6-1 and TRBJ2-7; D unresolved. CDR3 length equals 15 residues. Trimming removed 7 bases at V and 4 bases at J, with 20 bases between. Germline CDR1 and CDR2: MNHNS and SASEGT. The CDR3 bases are TGTGCCAGCACCGCCCTCCCATACTCCGATTACGAGCAGTACTTC. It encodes CASTALPYSDYEQYF.

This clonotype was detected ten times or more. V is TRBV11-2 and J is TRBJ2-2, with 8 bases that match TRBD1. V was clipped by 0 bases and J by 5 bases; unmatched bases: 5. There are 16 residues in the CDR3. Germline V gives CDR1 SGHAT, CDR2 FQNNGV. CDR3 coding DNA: TGTGCCAGCAGCTTAGAGGACAGGGCTGAGACCGGGGAGCTGTTTTTT. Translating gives CASSLEDRAETGELFF. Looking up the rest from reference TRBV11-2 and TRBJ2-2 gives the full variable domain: EAGVAQSPRYKIIEKRQSVAFWCNPISGHATLYWYQQILGQGPKLLIQFQNNGVVDDSQLPKDRFSAERLKGVDSTLKIQPAKLEDSAVYLCASSLEDRAETGELFFGEGSRLTVL.

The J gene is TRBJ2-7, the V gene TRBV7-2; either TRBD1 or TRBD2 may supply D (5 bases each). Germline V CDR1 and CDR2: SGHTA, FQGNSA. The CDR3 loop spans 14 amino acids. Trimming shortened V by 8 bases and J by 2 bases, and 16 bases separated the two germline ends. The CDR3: CASAGTAGPYEQYF. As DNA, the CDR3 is TGTGCCAGCGCCGGGACGGCGGGCCCCTACGAGCAGTACTTC.

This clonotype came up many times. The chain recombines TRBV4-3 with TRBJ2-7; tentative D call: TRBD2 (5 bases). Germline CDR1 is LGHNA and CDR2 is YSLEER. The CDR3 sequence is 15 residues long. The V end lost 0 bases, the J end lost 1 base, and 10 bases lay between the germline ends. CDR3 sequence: CASSQDGGRSYEQYF. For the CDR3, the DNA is TGCGCCAGCAGCCAAGATGGCGGGCGATCCTACGAGCAGTACTTC.

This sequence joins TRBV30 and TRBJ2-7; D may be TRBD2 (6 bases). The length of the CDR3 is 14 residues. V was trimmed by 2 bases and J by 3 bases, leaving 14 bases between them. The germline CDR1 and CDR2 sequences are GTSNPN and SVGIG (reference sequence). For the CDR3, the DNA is TGTGCCTGGAGTCGCGGGATAGGCATCTACGAGCAGTACTTC. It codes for CAWSRGIGIYEQYF.

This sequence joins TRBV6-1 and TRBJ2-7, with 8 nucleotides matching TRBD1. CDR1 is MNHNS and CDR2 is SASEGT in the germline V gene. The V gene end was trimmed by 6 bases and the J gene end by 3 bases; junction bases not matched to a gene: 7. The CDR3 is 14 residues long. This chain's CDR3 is CASRPGQEIYEQYF. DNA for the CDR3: TGTGCCAGCAGACCGGGACAGGAGATCTACGAGCAGTACTTC.

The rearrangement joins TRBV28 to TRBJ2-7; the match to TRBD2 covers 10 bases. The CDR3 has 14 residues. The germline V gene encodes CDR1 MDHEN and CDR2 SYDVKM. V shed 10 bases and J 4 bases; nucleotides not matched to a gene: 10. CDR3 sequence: CATENSGRSYEQYF. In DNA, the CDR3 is TGTGCCACCGAAAATAGCGGGAGGAGTTACGAGCAGTACTTC.

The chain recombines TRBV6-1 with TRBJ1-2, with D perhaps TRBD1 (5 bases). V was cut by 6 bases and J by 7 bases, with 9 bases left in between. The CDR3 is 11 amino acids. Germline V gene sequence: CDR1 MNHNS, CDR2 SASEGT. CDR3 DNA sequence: TGTGCCAGCAGGGCAGGGTTTGGCTACACCTTC. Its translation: CASRAGFGYTF.